The next 21 T cell receptor beta chains were all read from a single sample in a study of blood T cells in healthy people across ages. A sample-barcoded 5' primer and a J-beta primer mix were used in a second PCR of roughly 6 to 11 cycles. TCRdb re-analysed the 5' RACE reads in MiXCR, keeping a single row per CDR3 protein. The sample consists of approximately 850,000 distinct CDR3 sequences, 40% to 50% of them appearing once. Sequenced input: blood. The receptors were sampled from a man between 60 and 70 years old in good health.

V and J are TRBV20-1 and TRBJ1-1, with unresolved D. Germline V CDR1 and CDR2: DFQATT, SNEGSKA (reference sequence). The CDR3 loop spans 13 amino acids. V lost 0 bases and J lost 1, with 6 bases in between. The CDR3 here is CSARDNRNTEAFF. CDR3 DNA sequence: TGCAGTGCTAGAGATAACAGGAACACTGAAGCTTTCTTT.

This clonotype was counted only a few times. This chain uses TRBV7-2 with TRBJ1-5; D remains ambiguous. Germline-derived CDR1 and CDR2 are SGHTA and FQGNSA. The CDR3 runs 13 residues. V lost 1 base and J 6 bases, leaving 7 bases between the germline ends. The CDR3 sequence: CASSLGPGQPQHF. The CDR3 nucleotides are TGTGCCAGCAGCTTAGGCCCGGGTCAGCCCCAGCATTTT.

The rearrangement links TRBV3-1 to TRBJ2-1; D is unclear. The V gene's germline CDR1 is LGHDT and CDR2 YNNKEL (reference sequence). This CDR3 has 16 residues. With 0 bases removed from V and 5 bases from J, the gap between germline ends came to 14 bases. As DNA, the CDR3 is TGTGCCAGCAGCCAAGATTGGGGTAGCAGCCACAATGAGCAGTTCTTC. Translation gives CASSQDWGSSHNEQFF.

This clonotype occurred a few times. J is TRBJ2-3 and V is TRBV5-1, with 7 bases that match TRBD1. This CDR3 contains 17 residues. Germline assignment: CDR1 SGHRS and CDR2 YFSETQ. V was pared by 1 base and J by 4 bases, with 12 bases of the junction left unmatched. Here the CDR3 DNA reads TGCGCCAGCAGCTTGCCCGGACAGGTTTCGATACCAGATACGCAGTATTTT. Its translation: CASSLPGQVSIPDTQYF.

This clonotype was counted only a few times. The chain uses TRBV5-1 and TRBJ2-5, with D perhaps matching TRBD1 or TRBD2 (5 bases each). V gave up 2 bases and J gave up 4 bases, with 12 bases separating them. The CDR3 length is 14 residues. Germline-derived CDR1 and CDR2 are SGHRS and YFSETQ. The CDR3 protein is CASSLRTRGETQYF. The CDR3 DNA sequence: TGCGCCAGCAGCTTAAGAACTAGGGGAGAGACCCAGTACTTC.

V is TRBV6-5 and J is TRBJ2-1; 7 bases match TRBD1. V gave up 6 bases and J gave up 2 bases; unmatched junction bases: 4. Germline V gene sequence: CDR1 MNHEY, CDR2 SVGAGI. The CDR3 is 14 amino acids. The CDR3 DNA sequence: TGTGCCAGCAGAATCGGGACAGCCTACAATGAGCAGTTCTTC. Residues: CASRIGTAYNEQFF.

The V call is TRBV18, the J call TRBJ2-1; 9 bases are a match to TRBD1. The end of the DNA aligns better with TRBJ2-7, so the J call may be wrong. In germline, CDR1 is KGHSH, CDR2 LQKENI. The CDR3 has 17 amino acids. The CDR3 DNA sequence: TGTGCCAGCTCGGACCGCCCCGGGACAGGGAATTACAATGAGCAGTACTTC. The encoded protein is CASSDRPGTGNYNEQYF.

The V gene is TRBV7-2, the J gene TRBJ1-1; no firm D call. V lost 8 bases and J lost 0, with 10 bases in between. The CDR3 is 13 amino acids. Per germline, CDR1 SGHTA and CDR2 FQGNSA. The DNA for the CDR3 is TGTGCCAGCGGCGCGCCCCTGAACACTGAAGCTTTCTTT. This sequence encodes CASGAPLNTEAFF.

Comment on this clonotype: A read error may produce the germline difference seen at one junction end. V is TRBV6-2 or TRBV6-3 and J is TRBJ2-5; 12 bases are a match to TRBD2. Per germline, CDR1 MNHEY and CDR2 SVGEGT. The CDR3 extends over 12 amino acids. The CDR3 spells CTSTASGGAPYF. The CDR3 DNA reads TGTACCAGCACCGCTAGCGGGGGGGCCCCGTACTTC.

This clonotype has more than one count but fewer than ten. The chain carries TRBV20-1 and TRBJ1-2, with 7 bases matching TRBD1. Germline V gene data show CDR1 as DFQATT and CDR2 as SNEGSKA (reference sequence). The CDR3 is 13 residues long. V shed 6 bases and J 2 bases; nucleotides not matched to a gene: 6. CDR3 amino acids: CSAQGVPNYGYTF. The DNA for the CDR3 is TGCAGTGCGCAGGGGGTACCCAACTATGGCTACACCTTC.

The chain has TRBV5-1 and TRBJ2-1, with a weak D call TRBD1 (7 bases). This CDR3 contains 18 residues. The V gene's germline CDR1 is SGHRS and CDR2 YFSETQ. V was shortened by 3 bases and J by 0 bases, with 19 bases between the two germline ends. CDR3: CASSWGQSGTASYNEQFF. In DNA, the CDR3 is TGCGCCAGCAGCTGGGGACAGTCGGGGACTGCCTCCTACAATGAGCAGTTCTTC.

This clonotype appeared a few times. This chain connects TRBV6-2 or TRBV6-3 to TRBJ2-2, with D possibly TRBD2 on 6 matching bases. The CDR3 runs to 17 residues. The V end was cut by 1 base, the J end by 1 base, with 13 bases between. Per the germline V gene, CDR1 is MNHEY and CDR2 is SVGEGT. DNA for the CDR3: TGTGCCAGCAGTTACTTGGTGGGACTCCAGAACACCGGGGAGCTGTTTTTT. Its translation is CASSYLVGLQNTGELFF.

The sample holds one count of this clonotype. The chain joins TRBV6-2 or TRBV6-3 to TRBJ1-1; 8 bases are shared with TRBD1. Germline CDR1 and CDR2: MNHEY and SVGEGT. The CDR3 loop spans 15 amino acids. The V and J ends lost 6 bases and 8 bases, in that order; junction bases with no gene match: 14. The DNA for the CDR3 is TGTGCCAGCAGACGGCGGGACAGGAGTAAGAGGGAAGCTTTCTTT. As protein: CASRRRDRSKREAFF.

The chain carries TRBV14 and TRBJ2-1; D is unresolved. Trimming stripped 0 bases from V and 4 bases from J, with 10 bases between. Germline V lookup: CDR1 SGHDN, CDR2 FVKESK. The CDR3 runs 15 residues. This CDR3 reads CASSQDLVRYNEQFF. In DNA, the CDR3 is TGTGCCAGCAGCCAAGATCTTGTCCGTTACAATGAGCAGTTCTTC.

The genes are TRBV14 and TRBJ1-1; D remains ambiguous. Trimming shortened V by 1 base and J by 5 bases, and 8 bases separated the two germline ends. The CDR3 is made up of 13 amino acids. Germline V gene sequence: CDR1 SGHDN, CDR2 FVKESK. CDR3 in DNA: TGTGCCAGCAGCCAAGTGCGGGTTACTGAAGCTTTCTTT. As protein: CASSQVRVTEAFF.

As regards this clonotype: Mismatch with germline at one junction end may stem from a read error. The V gene is TRBV27, the J gene TRBJ1-5; 11 nucleotides match TRBD1. This CDR3 spans 15 amino acids. CDR1 and CDR2 (germline): MNHEY, SMNVEV (reference sequence). CDR3 bases: TGTGCCGGCAGTCCCGGGACAGGGGGACGACAGCCCCAGCATTTT. It is translated as CAGSPGTGGRQPQHF.

The V gene is TRBV5-5, the J gene TRBJ2-7; TRBD1 agrees at 11 bases. V gave up 3 bases and J gave up 3 bases; unmatched junction bases: 5. This CDR3 has 15 amino acids. CDR1 and CDR2 from the germline V gene are SGHKS and YYEKEE (reference sequence). The CDR3 region is CASSWTGQGGYEQYF. The CDR3 nucleotides read TGTGCCAGCAGCTGGACGGGACAGGGGGGCTACGAGCAGTACTTC. The whole variable domain, filled in from reference TRBV5-5 and TRBJ2-7, reads DAGVTQSPTHLIKTRGQQVTLRCSPISGHKSVSWYQQVLGQGPQFIFQYYEKEERGRGNFPDRFSARQFPNYSSELNVNALLLGDSALYLCASSWTGQGGYEQYFGPGTRLTVT.

The chain is built from TRBV6-5 and TRBJ2-5; 14 positions agree with TRBD2. The trim removed 1 base at V and 0 bases at J, leaving 4 bases unmatched. The CDR3 sequence is 18 residues long. Germline CDR1 and CDR2: MNHEY and SVGAGI. Written as DNA, the CDR3 is TGTGCCAGCAGTTACTTGACTAGCGGGGGGGGGTACCAAGAGACCCAGTACTTC. As protein: CASSYLTSGGGYQETQYF.

This clonotype has only one observation. The V and J genes are TRBV9 and TRBJ2-3, with TRBD2 as a possible D gene (7 bases). The CDR3 sequence is 16 residues long. CDR1 is SGDLS, CDR2 YYNGEE, per germline. V was trimmed by 1 base and J by 6 bases, leaving 18 bases between them. The CDR3 sequence: CASSVSVEGGADTQYF. CDR3 sequence (DNA): TGTGCCAGCAGCGTATCCGTCGAGGGGGGGGCGGATACGCAGTATTTT.

This clonotype was seen only a few times. The V call is TRBV4-3, the J call TRBJ1-5, with unresolved D. There are 17 residues in the CDR3. Deletions cut 1 base from V and 2 bases from J, with 15 bases between. Per germline, CDR1 LGHNA and CDR2 YSLEER. The CDR3 DNA is TGCGCCAGCAGCCAAGGTTCTTCATCGGCTGGCAATCAGCCCCAGCATTTT. Amino acid sequence: CASSQGSSSAGNQPQHF.

J is TRBJ1-2 and V is TRBV6-5; D remains unclear. Germline lookup yields CDR1 MNHEY and CDR2 SVGAGI. This CDR3 has 14 residues. Trimming left V 2 bases short and J 7 bases short, with 14 bases between. CDR3 residues: CASSYVGRGGGYTF. DNA of the CDR3: TGTGCCAGCAGTTACGTAGGGAGAGGCGGTGGCTACACCTTC.